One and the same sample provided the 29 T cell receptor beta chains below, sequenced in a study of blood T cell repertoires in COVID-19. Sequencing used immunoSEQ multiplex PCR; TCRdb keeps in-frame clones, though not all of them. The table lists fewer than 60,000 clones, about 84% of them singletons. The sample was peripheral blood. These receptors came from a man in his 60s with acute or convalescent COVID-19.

CDR3 coding DNA: TGTGCCAGCAGCCAAGACAGGGAAGGAAGGGGCTACACCTTC. It codes for CASSQDREGRGYTF. The genes are TRBV5-4 and TRBJ1-2, with 7 bases matching TRBD1. Germline V gives CDR1 SGHNT, CDR2 YYREEE (reference sequence). J lost 8 bases, V lost 4 bases, and 11 bases had no gene match. CDR3 length equals 14 residues.

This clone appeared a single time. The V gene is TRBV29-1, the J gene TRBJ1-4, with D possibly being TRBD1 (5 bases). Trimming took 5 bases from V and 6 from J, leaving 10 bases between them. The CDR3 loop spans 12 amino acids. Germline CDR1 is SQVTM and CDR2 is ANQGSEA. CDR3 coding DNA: TGCAGCGTTAGACAGACGGATGAAAAACTGTTTTTT. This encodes CSVRQTDEKLFF. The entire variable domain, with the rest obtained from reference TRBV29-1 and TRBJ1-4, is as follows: SAVISQKPSRDICQRGTSLTIQCQVDSQVTMMFWYRQQPGQSLTLIATANQGSEATYESGFVIDKFPISRPNLTFSTLTVSNMSPEDSSIYLCSVRQTDEKLFFGSGTQLSVL.

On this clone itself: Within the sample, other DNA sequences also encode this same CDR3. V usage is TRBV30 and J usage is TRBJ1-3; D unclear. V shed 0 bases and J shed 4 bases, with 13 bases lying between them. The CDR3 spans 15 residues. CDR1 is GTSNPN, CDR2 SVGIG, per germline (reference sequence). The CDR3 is CAWSVGLASGNTIYF. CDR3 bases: TGTGCCTGGAGTGTTGGTCTGGCATCCGGAAACACCATATATTTT.

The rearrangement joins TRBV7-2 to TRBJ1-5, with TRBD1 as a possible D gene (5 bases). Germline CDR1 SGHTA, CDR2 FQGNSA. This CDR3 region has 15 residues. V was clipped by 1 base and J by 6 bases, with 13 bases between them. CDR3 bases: TGTGCCAGCAGCTTAGGGGGTAGGGGACTTCAGCCCCAGCATTTT. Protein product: CASSLGGRGLQPQHF.

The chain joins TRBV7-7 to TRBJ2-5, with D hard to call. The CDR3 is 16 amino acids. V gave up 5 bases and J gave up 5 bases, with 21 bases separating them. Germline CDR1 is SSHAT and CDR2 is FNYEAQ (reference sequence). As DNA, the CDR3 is TGTGCCAGCAGCCCAGGCCCCAGTGCGCCCCAGGAGACCCAGTACTTC. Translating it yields CASSPGPSAPQETQYF.

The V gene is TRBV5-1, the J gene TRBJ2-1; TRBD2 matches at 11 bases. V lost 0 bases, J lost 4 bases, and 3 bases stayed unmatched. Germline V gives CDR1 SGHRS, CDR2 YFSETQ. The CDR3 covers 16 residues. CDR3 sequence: CASSLEGTSGYNEQFF. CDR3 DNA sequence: TGCGCCAGCAGCTTGGAAGGGACTAGCGGATACAATGAGCAGTTCTTC.

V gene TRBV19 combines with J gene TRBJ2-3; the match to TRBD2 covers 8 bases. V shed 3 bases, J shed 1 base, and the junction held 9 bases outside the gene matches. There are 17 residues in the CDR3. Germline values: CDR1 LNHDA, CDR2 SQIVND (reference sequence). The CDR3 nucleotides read TGTGCCAGTAGTATGGATCTACTAGCGGATGGCACAGATACGCAGTATTTT. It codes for CASSMDLLADGTDTQYF.

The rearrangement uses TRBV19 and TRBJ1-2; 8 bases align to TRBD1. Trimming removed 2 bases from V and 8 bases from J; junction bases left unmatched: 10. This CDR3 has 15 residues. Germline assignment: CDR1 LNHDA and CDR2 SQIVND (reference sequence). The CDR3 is CASSISRTGLEGYTF. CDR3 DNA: TGTGCCAGTAGTATATCCCGGACAGGGCTAGAGGGCTACACCTTC.

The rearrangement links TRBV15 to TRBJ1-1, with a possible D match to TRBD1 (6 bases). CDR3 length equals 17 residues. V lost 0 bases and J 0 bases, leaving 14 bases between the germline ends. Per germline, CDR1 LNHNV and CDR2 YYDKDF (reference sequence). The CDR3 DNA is TGTGCCACCAGCAGAGATCGGGCAGGGGAAATGAACACTGAAGCTTTCTTT. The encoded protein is CATSRDRAGEMNTEAFF.

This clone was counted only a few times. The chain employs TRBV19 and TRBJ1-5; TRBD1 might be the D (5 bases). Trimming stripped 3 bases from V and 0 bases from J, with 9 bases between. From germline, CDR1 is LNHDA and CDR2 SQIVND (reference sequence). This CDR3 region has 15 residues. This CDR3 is CASSMGGYSNQPQHF. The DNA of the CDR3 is TGTGCCAGTAGTATGGGGGGGTATAGCAATCAGCCCCAGCATTTT.

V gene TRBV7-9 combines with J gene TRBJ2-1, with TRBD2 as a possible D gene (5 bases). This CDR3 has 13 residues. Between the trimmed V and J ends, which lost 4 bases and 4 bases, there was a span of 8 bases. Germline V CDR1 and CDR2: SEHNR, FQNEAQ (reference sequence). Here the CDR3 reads CASSSDLYNEQFF. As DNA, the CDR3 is TGTGCCAGCAGCTCGGACTTGTACAATGAGCAGTTCTTC.

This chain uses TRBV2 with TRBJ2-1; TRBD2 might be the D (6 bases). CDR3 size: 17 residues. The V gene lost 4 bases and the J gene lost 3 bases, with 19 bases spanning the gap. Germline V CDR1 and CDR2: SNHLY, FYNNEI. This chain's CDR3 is CASSGGGGGKNYNEQFF. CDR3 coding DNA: TGTGCCAGCAGTGGGGGAGGAGGTGGGAAGAACTACAATGAGCAGTTCTTC.

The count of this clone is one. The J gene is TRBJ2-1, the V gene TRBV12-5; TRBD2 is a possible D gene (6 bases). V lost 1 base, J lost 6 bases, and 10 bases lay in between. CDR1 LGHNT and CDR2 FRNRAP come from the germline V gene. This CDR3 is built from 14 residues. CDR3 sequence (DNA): TGTGCTAGTGGTTTGGCGGGACTGTCCAATGAGCAGTTCTTC. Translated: CASGLAGLSNEQFF.

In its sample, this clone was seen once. CDR3 bases: TGTGCCAGTAGTATCACTAGCGGGGGACCAGATACGCAGTATTTT. Translated: CASSITSGGPDTQYF. The chain combines TRBV19 with TRBJ2-3; 11 nucleotides line up with TRBD2. The V gene's germline CDR1 is LNHDA and CDR2 SQIVND (reference sequence). The CDR3 sequence is 15 residues long. V shed 3 bases, J shed 4 bases, and the junction held 3 bases outside the gene matches.

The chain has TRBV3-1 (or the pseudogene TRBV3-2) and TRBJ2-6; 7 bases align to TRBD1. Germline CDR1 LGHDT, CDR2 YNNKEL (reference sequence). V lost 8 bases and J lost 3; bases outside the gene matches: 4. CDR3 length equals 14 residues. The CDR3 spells CASEGARGANVLTF. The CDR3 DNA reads TGTGCCAGCGAGGGGGCGCGTGGGGCCAACGTCCTGACTTTC.

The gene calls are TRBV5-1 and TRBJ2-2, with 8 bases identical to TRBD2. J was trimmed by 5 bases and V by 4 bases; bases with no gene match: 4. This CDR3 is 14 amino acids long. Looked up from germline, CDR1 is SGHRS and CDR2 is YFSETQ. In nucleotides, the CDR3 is TGCGCCAGCAGCACCGGGGGGGCAACCGGGGAGCTGTTTTTT. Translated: CASSTGGATGELFF.

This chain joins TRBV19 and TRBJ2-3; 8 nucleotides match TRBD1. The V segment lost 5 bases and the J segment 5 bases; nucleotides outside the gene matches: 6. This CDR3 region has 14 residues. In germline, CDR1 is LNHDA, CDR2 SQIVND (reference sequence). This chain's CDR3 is CASSGQGAGDTQYF. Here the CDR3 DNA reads TGTGCCAGTAGTGGGCAGGGGGCAGGAGATACGCAGTATTTT.

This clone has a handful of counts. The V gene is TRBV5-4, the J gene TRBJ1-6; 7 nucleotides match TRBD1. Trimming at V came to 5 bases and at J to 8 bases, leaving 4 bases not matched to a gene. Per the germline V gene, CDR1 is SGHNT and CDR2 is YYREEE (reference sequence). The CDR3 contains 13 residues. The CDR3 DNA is TGTGCCAGCAGGGTCGACAGGGATTCACCCCTCCACTTT. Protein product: CASRVDRDSPLHF.

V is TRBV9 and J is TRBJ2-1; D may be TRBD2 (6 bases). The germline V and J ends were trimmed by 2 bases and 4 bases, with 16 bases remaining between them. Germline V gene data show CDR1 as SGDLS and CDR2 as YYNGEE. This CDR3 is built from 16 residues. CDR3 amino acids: CASSVYGGPTYNEQFF. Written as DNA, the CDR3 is TGTGCCAGCAGCGTGTACGGGGGACCGACATACAATGAGCAGTTCTTC.

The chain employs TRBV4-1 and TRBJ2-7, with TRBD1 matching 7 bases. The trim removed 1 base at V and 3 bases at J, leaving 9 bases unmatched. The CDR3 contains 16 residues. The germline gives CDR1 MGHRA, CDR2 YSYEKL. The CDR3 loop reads CASSQGHGRGIYEQYF. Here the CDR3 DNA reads TGCGCCAGCAGCCAAGGGCACGGCAGGGGGATCTACGAGCAGTACTTC.

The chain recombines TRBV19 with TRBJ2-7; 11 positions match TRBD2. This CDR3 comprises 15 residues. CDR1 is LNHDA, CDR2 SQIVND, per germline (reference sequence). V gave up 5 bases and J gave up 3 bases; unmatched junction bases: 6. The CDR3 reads CASSPSGGPLYEQYF. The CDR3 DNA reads TGTGCCAGTAGTCCTAGCGGGGGGCCTCTCTACGAGCAGTACTTC.

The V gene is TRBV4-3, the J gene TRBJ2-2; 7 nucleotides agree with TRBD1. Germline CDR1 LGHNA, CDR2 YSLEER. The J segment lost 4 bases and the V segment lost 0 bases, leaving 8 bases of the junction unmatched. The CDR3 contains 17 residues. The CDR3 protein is CASSQDEQGTITGELFF. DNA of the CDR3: TGCGCCAGCAGCCAAGACGAACAGGGGACGATCACCGGGGAGCTGTTTTTT.

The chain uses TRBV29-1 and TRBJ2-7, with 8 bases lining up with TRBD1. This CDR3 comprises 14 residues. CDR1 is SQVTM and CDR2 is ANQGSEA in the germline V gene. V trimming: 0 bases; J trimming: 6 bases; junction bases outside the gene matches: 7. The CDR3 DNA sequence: TGCAGCGTTGAAGATCGTCAGGGGGCGTCCGAGCAGTACTTC. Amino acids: CSVEDRQGASEQYF.

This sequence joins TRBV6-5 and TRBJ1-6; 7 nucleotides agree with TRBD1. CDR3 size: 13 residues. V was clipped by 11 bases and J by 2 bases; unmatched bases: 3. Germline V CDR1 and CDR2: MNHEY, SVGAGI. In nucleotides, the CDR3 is TGTGCCGCGCAGGGGGCCTATAATTCACCCCTCCACTTT. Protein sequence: CAAQGAYNSPLHF.

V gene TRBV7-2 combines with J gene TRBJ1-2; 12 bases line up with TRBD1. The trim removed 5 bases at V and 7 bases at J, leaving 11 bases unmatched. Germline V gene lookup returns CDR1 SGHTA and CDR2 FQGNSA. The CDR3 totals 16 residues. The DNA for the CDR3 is TGTGCCAGCAGCCCACCCCGGGACAGGGGGCGCGGTGGCTACACCTTC. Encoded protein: CASSPPRDRGRGGYTF.

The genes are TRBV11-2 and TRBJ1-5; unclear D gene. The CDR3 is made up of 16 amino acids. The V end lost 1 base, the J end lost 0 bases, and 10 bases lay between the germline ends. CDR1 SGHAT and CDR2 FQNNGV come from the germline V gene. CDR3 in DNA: TGTGCCAGCAGCTTAGGCTACAGTGATAGCAATCAGCCCCAGCATTTT. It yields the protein CASSLGYSDSNQPQHF.

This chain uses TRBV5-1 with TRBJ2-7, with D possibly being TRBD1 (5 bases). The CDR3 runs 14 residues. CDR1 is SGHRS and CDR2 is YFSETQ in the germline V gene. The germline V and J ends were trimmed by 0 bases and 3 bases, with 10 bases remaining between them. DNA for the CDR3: TGCGCCAGCAGCTTGGGTTGGGGCAACTACGAGCAGTACTTC. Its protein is CASSLGWGNYEQYF.

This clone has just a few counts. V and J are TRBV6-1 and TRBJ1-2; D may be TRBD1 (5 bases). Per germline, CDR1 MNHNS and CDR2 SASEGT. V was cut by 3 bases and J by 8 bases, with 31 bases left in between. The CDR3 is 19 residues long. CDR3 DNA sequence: TGTGCCAGCAGTGAGATACCCCGAACGGGGGGACCTTCAAGTCGAGGCTACACCTTC. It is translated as CASSEIPRTGGPSSRGYTF.

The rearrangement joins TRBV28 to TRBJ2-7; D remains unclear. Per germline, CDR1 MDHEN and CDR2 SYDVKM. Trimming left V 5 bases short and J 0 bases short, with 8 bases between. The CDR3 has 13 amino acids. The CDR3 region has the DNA TGTGCCAGCAGTCCCCACTCCTCCTACGAGCAGTACTTC. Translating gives CASSPHSSYEQYF.